Below are 25 T cell receptor beta chains sequenced from a single sample in a study of blood T cell repertoires in COVID-19. Libraries were prepared by immunoSEQ multiplex PCR; TCRdb keeps only in-frame clonotypes and omits some of them. The data contain a few hundred thousand clones, 75% to 90% of them singletons. The sample was PBMCs or T cells enriched from blood (not recorded which). These receptors came from a woman aged 40 to 50 who had recovered from COVID-19.

The rearrangement joins TRBV10-1 to TRBJ2-1, with D possibly matching TRBD2 (6 bases). The V end was cut by 3 bases, the J end by 11 bases, with 14 bases between. Germline CDR1 and CDR2: WNHNN and SYGVQD (reference sequence). The CDR3 contains 13 residues. CDR3 loop: CASSDGGENQQFF. For the CDR3, the DNA is TGCGCCAGCAGTGATGGCGGGGAAAACCAGCAGTTCTTC.

This sequence joins TRBV7-8 and TRBJ2-7; 9 bases agree with TRBD2. Germline V gives CDR1 SGHVS, CDR2 FQNEAQ. This CDR3 is built from 13 residues. V lost 5 bases and J lost 7; bases outside the gene matches: 6. The DNA of the CDR3 is TGTGCCAGCAGCGGCGGGGGGGCCGGAGAGCAGTACTTC. It specifies CASSGGGAGEQYF.

This chain uses TRBV20-1 with TRBJ1-2, with D maybe TRBD1 (5 bases). CDR3 length: 11 amino acids. Trimming shortened V by 5 bases and J by 3 bases, and 7 bases separated the two germline ends. Germline V gene lookup returns CDR1 DFQATT and CDR2 SNEGSKA (reference sequence). Here the CDR3 reads CSAPQDYGYTF. CDR3 coding DNA: TGCAGTGCTCCACAGGACTATGGCTACACCTTC.

The chain has TRBV4-1 and TRBJ1-2, with a tentative D call TRBD1 (6 bases). CDR1 MGHRA and CDR2 YSYEKL come from the germline V gene. CDR3 size: 17 residues. Trimming left V 1 base short and J 5 bases short, with 20 bases between. The CDR3: CASSQVSTVGAIYGYTF. The CDR3 DNA sequence: TGCGCCAGCAGCCAAGTCTCCACAGTGGGGGCTATTTATGGCTACACCTTC.

This clone was seen only once. V is TRBV7-8 and J is TRBJ2-4, with D maybe TRBD2 (6 bases). V was shortened by 5 bases and J by 1 base, with 12 bases between the two germline ends. This CDR3 is built from 15 residues. Germline CDR1 and CDR2: SGHVS and FQNEAQ. The CDR3 coding sequence is TGTGCCAGCAGCCTTGCGGGAAGGGCCAAAAACATTCAGTACTTC. Protein sequence: CASSLAGRAKNIQYF.

DNA of the CDR3: TGTGCCAGTAGCTGGGGACAGGGGCCCTACAATGAGCAGTTCTTC. Its protein is CASSWGQGPYNEQFF. The chain combines TRBV19 with TRBJ2-1; 10 bases fit TRBD1. The CDR3 is made up of 15 amino acids. The V gene end was trimmed by 6 bases and the J gene end by 2 bases; junction bases not matched to a gene: 4. The germline gives CDR1 LNHDA, CDR2 SQIVND (reference sequence).

The genes are TRBV9 and TRBJ2-7; the D is unclear. Germline assignment: CDR1 SGDLS and CDR2 YYNGEE. The V end lost 7 bases, the J end lost 4 bases, and 9 bases lay between the germline ends. The CDR3 contains 11 residues. The CDR3 reads CASGHSYEQYF. CDR3 sequence (DNA): TGTGCCAGCGGCCACAGTTACGAGCAGTACTTC.

This sequence joins TRBV5-1 and TRBJ2-1, with 8 nucleotides matching TRBD2. This CDR3 is 15 amino acids long. V shed 0 bases and J 7 bases; nucleotides not matched to a gene: 6. Germline-derived CDR1 and CDR2 are SGHRS and YFSETQ. Written as DNA, the CDR3 is TGCGCCAGCAGCTTGGAGGCGGGGGGAGTAAATGAGCAGTTCTTC. Translating gives CASSLEAGGVNEQFF.

CDR3 protein: CATSSGSNTEAFF. As DNA, the CDR3 is TGTGCCACCAGTTCGGGAAGCAACACTGAAGCTTTCTTT. V usage is TRBV24-1 and J usage is TRBJ1-1, with no clear D. Trimming took off 6 bases at V and 2 bases at J, with 9 bases between the two ends. The CDR3 spans 13 residues. CDR1 and CDR2 (germline): KGHDR, SFDVKD.

The V call is TRBV24-1, the J call TRBJ2-5; D gene uncertain. Germline loops: CDR1 KGHDR, CDR2 SFDVKD. V was clipped by 2 bases and J by 1 base, with 13 bases between them. The CDR3 contains 16 residues. CDR3 sequence reads: CATSDSSLSLQETQYF. The CDR3 DNA reads as TGTGCCACCAGTGATTCCTCGTTGAGCCTCCAAGAGACCCAGTACTTC.

The chain couples TRBV19 to TRBJ2-1; perhaps TRBD2 as D (6 bases). Germline V gene data show CDR1 as LNHDA and CDR2 as SQIVND (reference sequence). The V gene lost 6 bases and the J gene lost 6 bases, with 15 bases spanning the gap. CDR3 size: 14 residues. The CDR3 loop is CASRMNGRSNEQFF. CDR3 DNA: TGTGCCAGTAGAATGAACGGGAGAAGCAATGAGCAGTTCTTC.

CDR3 nucleotides: TGTGCCAGCAGGCTACTAGCGGGGGGGGGAGATACGCAGTATTTT. Encoded protein: CASRLLAGGGDTQYF. The rearrangement links TRBV2 to TRBJ2-3; 13 positions match TRBD2. Germline V gives CDR1 SNHLY, CDR2 FYNNEI. The junction had 5 bases not matched to a gene; V was cut back by 6 bases and J by 5 bases. This CDR3 is built from 15 residues.

The rearrangement joins TRBV2 to TRBJ1-1, with D unresolved. CDR3 length: 12 amino acids. Germline loops: CDR1 SNHLY, CDR2 FYNNEI. Trimming shortened V by 4 bases and J by 11 bases, and 14 bases separated the two germline ends. The CDR3 region has the DNA TGTGCCAGCAGTGTCTCGGGTCCATGGGCTTTCTTT. Translating it yields CASSVSGPWAFF.

V usage is TRBV7-3 and J usage is TRBJ2-3, with TRBD2 identical over 9 bases. Germline CDR1 reads SGHTA; CDR2 reads FQGTGA. After removal of 6 bases from V and 14 bases from J, the junction contained 9 bases not matched to a gene. The CDR3 runs 12 residues. The CDR3 region has the DNA TGTGCCAGCAGTTCGCCTCCGGGACTAGCGTATTTT. As protein: CASSSPPGLAYF.

This clone was seen just once. The chain is built from TRBV2 and TRBJ2-7, with TRBD2 matching 7 bases. The CDR3 has 15 residues. Germline V CDR1 and CDR2: SNHLY, FYNNEI. J lost 0 bases, V lost 4 bases, and 6 bases had no gene match. CDR3 loop: CASSGRRDYSYEQYF. The DNA of the CDR3 is TGTGCCAGCAGTGGGCGACGGGACTACTCCTACGAGCAGTACTTC.

J is TRBJ1-5 and V is TRBV7-9, with 7 bases fitting TRBD1. J gave up 5 bases and V 5 bases, and 6 bases lay outside the gene matches. Germline lookup yields CDR1 SEHNR and CDR2 FQNEAQ (reference sequence). This CDR3 has 14 amino acids. CDR3 DNA sequence: TGTGCCAGCAGCGAACGGGACAGTTATCAGCCCCAGCATTTT. Residues: CASSERDSYQPQHF.

The chain has TRBV11-3 and TRBJ2-5; 8 bases align to TRBD1. Per the germline V gene, CDR1 is SGHNT and CDR2 is YENEEA. With 5 bases clipped from V and 0 bases from J, the junction kept 5 bases outside the gene matches. The CDR3 has 15 residues. Here the CDR3 reads CASSHRTGYQETQYF. For the CDR3, the DNA is TGTGCCAGCAGCCACCGGACAGGGTACCAAGAGACCCAGTACTTC.

V is TRBV28 and J is TRBJ2-1; 10 nucleotides align to TRBD2. The CDR3 length is 17 residues. V trimming: 5 bases; J trimming: 2 bases; junction bases outside the gene matches: 9. Germline V gene lookup returns CDR1 MDHEN and CDR2 SYDVKM. This CDR3 is CASSTETTSGPYNEQFF. The CDR3 bases are TGTGCCAGCAGTACCGAAACGACTAGCGGGCCCTACAATGAGCAGTTCTTC.

This chain uses TRBV5-1 with TRBJ2-1, with D hard to call. Trimming cost V 2 bases and J 8 bases, with 11 bases left between them. CDR1 and CDR2 from the germline V gene are SGHRS and YFSETQ. The CDR3 has 13 amino acids. The CDR3 bases are TGCGCCAGCAGCTTAATAGACTGGGATGAGCAGTTCTTC. Its protein is CASSLIDWDEQFF.

The chain uses TRBV11-2 and TRBJ2-7, with no clear D. Germline-derived CDR1 and CDR2 are SGHAT and FQNNGV. V gave up 3 bases and J gave up 0 bases, with 12 bases separating them. The CDR3 contains 15 residues. The CDR3 here is CASSLGQPISYEQYF. As DNA, the CDR3 is TGTGCCAGCAGCTTGGGCCAGCCCATCTCCTACGAGCAGTACTTC. The variable domain in full, completed from reference TRBV11-2 and TRBJ2-7, reads EAGVAQSPRYKIIEKRQSVAFWCNPISGHATLYWYQQILGQGPKLLIQFQNNGVVDDSQLPKDRFSAERLKGVDSTLKIQPAKLEDSAVYLCASSLGQPISYEQYFGPGTRLTVT.

The chain employs TRBV2 and TRBJ2-7; possibly TRBD2 for D (5 bases). The length of the CDR3 is 12 residues. V lost 7 bases, J lost 6 bases, and 13 bases lay in between. Germline V gives CDR1 SNHLY, CDR2 FYNNEI. The CDR3 loop reads CASTQASPEQYF. The CDR3 DNA is TGTGCCAGCACCCAAGCTAGCCCCGAGCAGTACTTC.

This clone was seen a handful of times. The genes are TRBV5-6 and TRBJ2-2; 8 positions match TRBD2. Per germline, CDR1 SGHDT and CDR2 YYEEEE. Trimming removed 2 bases from V and 0 bases from J; junction bases left unmatched: 3. The CDR3 totals 16 residues. CDR3 DNA: TGTGCCAGCAGCTTAGCGGGGGTCACGAACACCGGGGAGCTGTTTTTT. This sequence encodes CASSLAGVTNTGELFF.

The V gene is TRBV7-9, the J gene TRBJ1-1; D is possibly TRBD1 (6 bases). Germline V gene lookup returns CDR1 SEHNR and CDR2 FQNEAQ (reference sequence). There are 13 residues in the CDR3. Between the trimmed V and J ends, which lost 5 bases and 3 bases, there was a span of 10 bases. CDR3 nucleotides: TGTGCCAGCAGCAGCTACAGGGACACTGAAGCTTTCTTT. It codes for CASSSYRDTEAFF.

In its sample, this clone was seen a few times. The chain employs TRBV9 and TRBJ1-6; TRBD1 matches 7 bases. This CDR3 region has 14 residues. Looked up from germline, CDR1 is SGDLS and CDR2 is YYNGEE. The V segment lost 3 bases and the J segment 10 bases; nucleotides outside the gene matches: 7. CDR3 sequence: CASSARGLGSPLHF. The DNA of the CDR3 is TGTGCCAGCAGCGCAAGGGGGCTGGGGTCACCCCTCCACTTT.

This clone was detected a few times. V gene TRBV4-3 combines with J gene TRBJ2-1; D gene unclear. CDR3 length: 13 amino acids. Trimming removed 1 base from V and 9 bases from J, with 10 bases in between. CDR1 is LGHNA, CDR2 YSLEER, per germline. The CDR3 protein is CASSQVRGREQFF. DNA for the CDR3: TGCGCCAGCAGCCAAGTGCGAGGTCGTGAGCAGTTCTTC.